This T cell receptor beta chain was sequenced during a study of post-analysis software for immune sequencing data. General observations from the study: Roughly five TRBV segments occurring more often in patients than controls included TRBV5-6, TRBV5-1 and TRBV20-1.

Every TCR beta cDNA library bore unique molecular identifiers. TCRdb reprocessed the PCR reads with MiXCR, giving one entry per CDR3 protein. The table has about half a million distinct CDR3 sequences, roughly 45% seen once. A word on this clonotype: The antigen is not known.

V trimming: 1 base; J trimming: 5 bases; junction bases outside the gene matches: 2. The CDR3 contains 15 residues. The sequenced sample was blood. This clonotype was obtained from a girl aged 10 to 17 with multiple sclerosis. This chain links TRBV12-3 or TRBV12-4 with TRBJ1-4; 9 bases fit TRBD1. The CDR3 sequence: CASSLGGTGNEKLFF. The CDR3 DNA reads TGTGCCAGCAGTTTAGGGGGGACAGGGAATGAAAAACTGTTTTTT.